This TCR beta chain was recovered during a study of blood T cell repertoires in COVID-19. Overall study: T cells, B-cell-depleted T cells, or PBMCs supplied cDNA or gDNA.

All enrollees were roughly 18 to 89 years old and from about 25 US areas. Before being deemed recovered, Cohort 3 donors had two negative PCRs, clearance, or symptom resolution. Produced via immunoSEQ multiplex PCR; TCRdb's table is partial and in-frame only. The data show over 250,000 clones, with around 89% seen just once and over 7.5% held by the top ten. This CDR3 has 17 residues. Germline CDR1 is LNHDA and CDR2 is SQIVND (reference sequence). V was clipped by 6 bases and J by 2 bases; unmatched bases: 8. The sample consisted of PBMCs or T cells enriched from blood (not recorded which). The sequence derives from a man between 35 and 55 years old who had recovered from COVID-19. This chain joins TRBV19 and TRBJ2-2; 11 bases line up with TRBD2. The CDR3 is CASSILAGGPNTGELFF. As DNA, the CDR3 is TGTGCCAGTAGCATCCTAGCGGGAGGCCCCAACACCGGGGAGCTGTTTTTT.